This T cell receptor (beta chain) originates from a study of CD8 T cells in Susac syndrome. Per germline, CDR1 MGHDK and CDR2 SYGVNS. V shed 3 bases and J 3 bases; nucleotides not matched to a gene: 8. This CDR3 is built from 15 residues. Patients with stable or active relapsing-remitting disease, all of them treatment-naive, made up the multiple sclerosis controls. An amount of RNA that ranged from roughly 0.45 to 1 ug was reverse transcribed with random hexamers. The TCR beta CDR3 was amplified by immunoSEQ multiplex PCR across 54 Vbeta, 13 Jbeta. MiXCR, applied by TCRdb to the immunoSEQ multiplex PCR reads, yields one record per CDR3 protein. The data hold 250,000 to 350,000 distinct CDR3 sequences, with approximately 81% observed a single time.

This clonotype originated in a human donor with multiple sclerosis. The genes are TRBV25-1 and TRBJ2-7; 7 bases align to TRBD2. Material: CD8+ T cells from PBMCs. This CDR3 is CASSDQGLLVYEQYF. The CDR3 DNA sequence: TGTGCCAGCAGTGACCAGGGACTACTTGTCTACGAGCAGTACTTC.